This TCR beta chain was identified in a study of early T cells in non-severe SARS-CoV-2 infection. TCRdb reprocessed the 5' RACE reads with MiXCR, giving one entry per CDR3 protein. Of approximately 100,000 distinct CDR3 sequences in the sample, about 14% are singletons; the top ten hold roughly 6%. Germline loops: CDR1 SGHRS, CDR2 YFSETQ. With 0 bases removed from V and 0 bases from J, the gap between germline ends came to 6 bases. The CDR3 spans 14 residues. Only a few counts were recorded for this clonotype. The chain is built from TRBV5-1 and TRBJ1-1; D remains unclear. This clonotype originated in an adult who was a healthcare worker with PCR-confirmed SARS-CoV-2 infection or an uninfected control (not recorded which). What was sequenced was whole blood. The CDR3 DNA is TGCGCCAGCAGCTTGGAAGCTGTGAACACTGAAGCTTTCTTT. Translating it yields CASSLEAVNTEAFF.